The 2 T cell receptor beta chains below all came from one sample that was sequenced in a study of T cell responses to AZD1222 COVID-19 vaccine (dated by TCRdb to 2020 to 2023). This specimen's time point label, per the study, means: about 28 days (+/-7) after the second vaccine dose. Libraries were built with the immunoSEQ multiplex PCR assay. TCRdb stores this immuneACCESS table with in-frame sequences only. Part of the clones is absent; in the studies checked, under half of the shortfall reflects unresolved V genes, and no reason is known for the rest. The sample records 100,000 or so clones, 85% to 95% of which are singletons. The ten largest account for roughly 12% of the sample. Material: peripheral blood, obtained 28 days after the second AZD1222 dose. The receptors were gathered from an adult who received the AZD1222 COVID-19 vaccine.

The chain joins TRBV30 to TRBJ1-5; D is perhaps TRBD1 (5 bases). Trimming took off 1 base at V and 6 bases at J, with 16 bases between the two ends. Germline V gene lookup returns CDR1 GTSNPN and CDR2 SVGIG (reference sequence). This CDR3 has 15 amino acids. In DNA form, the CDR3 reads TGTGCCTGGAGTGAGGGGTATTTATTGGGTCAGCCCCAGCATTTT. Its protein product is CAWSEGYLLGQPQHF.

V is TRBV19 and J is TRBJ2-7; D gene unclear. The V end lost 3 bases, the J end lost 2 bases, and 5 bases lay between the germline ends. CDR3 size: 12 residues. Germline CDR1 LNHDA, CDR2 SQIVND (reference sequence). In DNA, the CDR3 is TGTGCCAGTAGTATGGGAACCTACGAGCAGTACTTC. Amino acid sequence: CASSMGTYEQYF.